Presented here are 8 T cell receptor beta chains from one specimen sequenced in a study of shared clonotypes between healthy human individuals. TCRdb keeps only in-frame clones here, not all; method: immunoSEQ multiplex PCR. The sample has approximately 2.5 million clones; 93% are singletons. The sample consisted of naive CD4+ T cells from PBMCs. Sample subset: CD45RA+ positively selected. The receptor source for this set is a man between 18 and 35 years old in good health. Some clones in this sample may be carry-over from other donors' samples.

V is TRBV2 and J is TRBJ2-6, with unresolved D. V was shortened by 6 bases and J by 4 bases, with 10 bases between the two germline ends. This CDR3 spans 14 amino acids. CDR1 is SNHLY, CDR2 FYNNEI, per germline. The CDR3, as DNA: TGTGCCAGCAGATTATTTTTAGGGGCCAACGTCCTGACTTTC. Translation: CASRLFLGANVLTF. The complete variable domain, with remaining parts taken from reference TRBV2 and TRBJ2-6, reads EPEVTQTPSHQVTQMGQEVILRCVPISNHLYFYWYRQILGQKVEFLVSFYNNEISEKSEIFDDQFSVERPDGSNFTLKIRSTKLEDSAMYFCASRLFLGANVLTFGAGSRLTVL.

The rearrangement links TRBV28 to TRBJ1-2; D call uncertain. Germline assignment: CDR1 MDHEN and CDR2 SYDVKM. CDR3 length equals 13 residues. V lost 6 bases to trimming and J lost 0 bases, with 8 bases between them. The CDR3 loop is CASSRPANYGYTF. The CDR3 DNA sequence: TGTGCCAGCAGCCGCCCCGCTAACTATGGCTACACCTTC.

This chain joins TRBV19 and TRBJ1-2; 10 nucleotides align to TRBD1. The V and J ends lost 6 bases and 3 bases, in that order; junction bases with no gene match: 10. The CDR3 is 16 amino acids. Germline V CDR1 and CDR2: LNHDA, SQIVND (reference sequence). This CDR3 is CASSLTVGTGDYGYTF. For the CDR3, the DNA is TGTGCCAGTAGCTTAACAGTGGGGACAGGGGACTATGGCTACACCTTC.

This chain uses TRBV6-1 with TRBJ1-5, with a tentative D call TRBD1 (6 bases). Trimming left V 7 bases short and J 4 bases short, with 11 bases between. Germline values: CDR1 MNHNS, CDR2 SASEGT. This CDR3 has 13 amino acids. The CDR3: CASTGQINQPQHF. Written as DNA, the CDR3 is TGTGCCAGCACAGGACAGATAAATCAGCCCCAGCATTTT.

J is TRBJ1-1 and V is TRBV14; D is unresolved. The length of the CDR3 is 18 residues. Germline V gene sequence: CDR1 SGHDN, CDR2 FVKESK. V was clipped by 5 bases and J by 0 bases, with 22 bases between them. Here the CDR3 DNA reads TGTGCCAGCAGCGACTTACCCCCCCTAAGCTTTATGAACACTGAAGCTTTCTTT. Translated, it gives CASSDLPPLSFMNTEAFF. Full variable domain (outside the CDR3, taken from reference TRBV14 and TRBJ1-1): EAGVTQFPSHSVIEKGQTVTLRCDPISGHDNLYWYRRVMGKEIKFLLHFVKESKQDESGMPNNRFLAERTGGTYSTLKVQPAELEDSGVYFCASSDLPPLSFMNTEAFFGQGTRLTVV.

The rearrangement uses TRBV5-1 and TRBJ2-3; D is ambiguous. The germline gives CDR1 SGHRS, CDR2 YFSETQ. The CDR3 length is 15 residues. V dropped 1 base and J dropped 4 bases, with 13 bases sitting between them. This CDR3 is CASSLRPSPSDTQYF. The CDR3, as DNA: TGCGCCAGCAGCTTGAGGCCTTCGCCTTCAGATACGCAGTATTTT.

The chain couples TRBV5-4 to TRBJ2-3; D may be TRBD1 or TRBD2 (5 bases each). With 5 bases removed from V and 7 bases from J, the gap between germline ends came to 20 bases. Germline V CDR1 and CDR2: SGHNT, YYREEE (reference sequence). The CDR3 has 15 residues. The CDR3 DNA follows: TGTGCCAGCAGTAAACGGGGCCGCGATCCCAATACGCAGTATTTT. Amino acid sequence: CASSKRGRDPNTQYF. Variable domain in full (rest from reference TRBV5-4 and TRBJ2-3): ETGVTQSPTHLIKTRGQQVTLRCSSQSGHNTVSWYQQALGQGPQFIFQYYREEENGRGNFPPRFSGLQFPNYSSELNVNALELDDSALYLCASSKRGRDPNTQYFGPGTRLTVL.

DNA for the CDR3: TGTGCCAGCAGCTTGGCACTAGCGGCTTACAATGAGCAGTTCTTC. This encodes CASSLALAAYNEQFF. V gene TRBV5-4 combines with J gene TRBJ2-1, with 8 bases lining up with TRBD2. The CDR3 runs to 15 residues. Germline loops: CDR1 SGHNT, CDR2 YYREEE (reference sequence). With V trimmed by 0 bases and J by 4 bases, 3 bases remained unmatched.